Presented here are 16 T cell receptor beta chains from one specimen sequenced in a study of shared clonotypes between healthy human individuals. Some clones are missing from TCRdb's copy, which holds only in-frame ones; the method was immunoSEQ multiplex PCR. Among roughly 2 million clones listed, 85% to 95% were seen once. Sequencing used naive CD4+ T cells sorted from blood. The subset was: CD45RA+ positively selected. The receptor set was obtained from a man younger than 30 in good health.

The rearrangement joins TRBV2 to TRBJ1-2, with D uncertain. CDR1 is SNHLY, CDR2 FYNNEI, per germline. Deletions cut 2 bases from V and 8 bases from J, with 12 bases between. The CDR3 runs 13 residues. CDR3 region: CASSEMGWEGYTF. In DNA form, the CDR3 reads TGTGCCAGCAGTGAAATGGGGTGGGAGGGCTACACCTTC.

V gene TRBV15 combines with J gene TRBJ2-1; D might be TRBD1 (6 bases). V gave up 1 base and J gave up 9 bases, with 16 bases separating them. In germline, CDR1 is LNHNV, CDR2 YYDKDF (reference sequence). The CDR3 totals 15 residues. The CDR3 loop reads CATSRVGGKFGEQFF. The CDR3 nucleotides read TGTGCCACCAGCAGAGTAGGGGGTAAATTCGGTGAGCAGTTCTTC.

The chain combines TRBV10-1 with TRBJ2-1; 10 bases agree with TRBD1. V gave up 8 bases and J gave up 6 bases; unmatched junction bases: 4. Germline V gene sequence: CDR1 WNHNN, CDR2 SYGVQD (reference sequence). This CDR3 comprises 13 residues. CDR3 coding DNA: TGCGCCAGCGCCGGGACAGGGGTCAATGAGCAGTTCTTC. Amino acids: CASAGTGVNEQFF.

This chain uses TRBV1 with TRBJ2-5; the DNA was not used to check the table's D call, TRBD2. TRBV1 is annotated as a pseudogene. The CDR3 spans 16 residues. The DNA for the CDR3 is TGCACCAGCAGTTTCGGACTAGCGGTAATACAAGAGACCCAGTACTTC. This encodes CTSSFGLAVIQETQYF.

The chain has TRBV11-2 and TRBJ2-5; 11 bases are shared with TRBD1. The CDR3 sequence is 15 residues long. The V gene's germline CDR1 is SGHAT and CDR2 FQNNGV. Germline trimming cut 1 base from V and 4 bases from J; bases unmatched to any gene: 2. The CDR3 bases are TGTGCCAGCAGCTTAGCGGGGACAGGGGGAGAGACCCAGTACTTC. Protein sequence: CASSLAGTGGETQYF.

This chain connects TRBV5-8 to TRBJ1-1; 8 nucleotides align to TRBD1. This CDR3 comprises 16 residues. V lost 0 bases, J lost 10 bases, and 14 bases stayed unmatched. Germline assignment: CDR1 SGHTS and CDR2 YDEGEE. The CDR3 nucleotides are TGTGCCAGCAGCTTGGCCCCGGACAGGGCTTATGTTGGAGCTTTCTTT. Translation gives CASSLAPDRAYVGAFF.

V is TRBV15 and J is TRBJ1-1; D unclear. Germline loops: CDR1 LNHNV, CDR2 YYDKDF (reference sequence). Trimming took off 0 bases at V and 8 bases at J, with 16 bases between the two ends. The CDR3 runs to 15 residues. The CDR3 DNA sequence: TGTGCCACCAGCAGAGATCCCTCTTTTAGGATCGAAGCTTTCTTT. Translating it yields CATSRDPSFRIEAFF.

Points on this clone: Distinct nucleotide sequences in the sample also encode this CDR3. This chain uses TRBV5-1 with TRBJ2-1; TRBD2 matches 11 bases. J was trimmed by 0 bases and V by 4 bases; bases with no gene match: 6. CDR1 SGHRS and CDR2 YFSETQ come from the germline V gene. This CDR3 has 17 amino acids. CDR3 nucleotides: TGCGCCAGCAGCGGGCTAGCGGGAGGAAGCTCCTACAATGAGCAGTTCTTC. This translates into CASSGLAGGSSYNEQFF.

This clone came up many times. The identical CDR3 is also encoded by other nucleotide sequences in the sample. The rearrangement uses TRBV30 and TRBJ1-2; D gene ambiguous. The CDR3 has 12 amino acids. Looked up from germline, CDR1 is GTSNPN and CDR2 is SVGIG (reference sequence). V lost 2 bases to trimming and J lost 6 bases, with 10 bases between them. The CDR3 DNA follows: TGTGCCTGGAGTACCGGCGGTCATGGCTACACCTTC. Its translation: CAWSTGGHGYTF.

This clone was observed a single time. The same CDR3 is also encoded by other DNA sequences in this sample. The chain has TRBV5-1 and TRBJ2-3; 8 positions agree with TRBD2. Germline V gene sequence: CDR1 SGHRS, CDR2 YFSETQ. This CDR3 region has 15 residues. With V trimmed by 2 bases and J by 0 bases, 2 bases remained unmatched. CDR3 sequence: CASSLLAGSTDTQYF. CDR3 DNA: TGCGCCAGCAGCTTATTAGCGGGAAGCACAGATACGCAGTATTTT. Full variable domain (missing parts from reference TRBV5-1 and TRBJ2-3): KAGVTQTPRYLIKTRGQQVTLSCSPISGHRSVSWYQQTPGQGLQFLFEYFSETQRNKGNFPGRFSGRQFSNSRSEMNVSTLELGDSALYLCASSLLAGSTDTQYFGPGTRLTVL.

V gene TRBV7-6 combines with J gene TRBJ1-1; D remains unclear. Germline V lookup: CDR1 SGHVS, CDR2 FNYEAQ. This CDR3 comprises 13 residues. Trimming removed 5 bases from V and 3 bases from J, with 10 bases in between. The CDR3 DNA follows: TGTGCCAGCAGCCCCCTGTTACACACTGAAGCTTTCTTT. The encoded protein is CASSPLLHTEAFF.

This clone was recorded once. The chain joins TRBV10-3 to TRBJ2-4; D is perhaps TRBD2 (5 bases). The V and J ends lost 3 bases and 9 bases respectively, with 12 bases between them. The CDR3 is made up of 13 amino acids. In germline, CDR1 is ENHRY, CDR2 SYGVKD. DNA for the CDR3: TGTGCCATCAGTGATAAGGACTCGTCCATTCAGTACTTC. Its translation is CAISDKDSSIQYF.

The chain links TRBV27 to TRBJ2-2, with 12 bases lining up with TRBD2. CDR1 MNHEY and CDR2 SMNVEV come from the germline V gene (reference sequence). Trimming took 4 bases from V and 8 from J; bases not matched to a gene: 2. The CDR3 consists of 14 residues. DNA for the CDR3: TGTGCCAGCAGTTCCGGACTAGCGGGGGGGGAGCTGTTTTTT. As protein: CASSSGLAGGELFF.

V and J are TRBV5-1 and TRBJ1-1; the D is unclear. Germline V gives CDR1 SGHRS, CDR2 YFSETQ. V gave up 3 bases and J gave up 4 bases, with 13 bases separating them. The CDR3 length is 14 residues. In nucleotides, the CDR3 is TGCGCCAGCAGCTCGGGCCCTGAGGGCACTGAAGCTTTCTTT. It specifies CASSSGPEGTEAFF. The full variable domain, its missing parts supplied by reference TRBV5-1 and TRBJ1-1, is KAGVTQTPRYLIKTRGQQVTLSCSPISGHRSVSWYQQTPGQGLQFLFEYFSETQRNKGNFPGRFSGRQFSNSRSEMNVSTLELGDSALYLCASSSGPEGTEAFFGQGTRLTVV.

The chain uses TRBV5-1 and TRBJ1-1, with D perhaps TRBD1 (6 bases). Per germline, CDR1 SGHRS and CDR2 YFSETQ. The CDR3 is made up of 14 amino acids. Deletions cut 3 bases from V and 6 bases from J, with 15 bases between. Here the CDR3 reads CASSSRDTRAEAFF. The DNA of the CDR3 is TGCGCCAGCAGCTCACGGGACACCCGTGCTGAAGCTTTCTTT.

The rearrangement joins TRBV30 to TRBJ1-5; no definite D call. There are 13 residues in the CDR3. The germline CDR1 and CDR2 sequences are GTSNPN and SVGIG (reference sequence). Trimming cost V 0 bases and J 5 bases, with 8 bases left between them. This chain's CDR3 is CAWSVLPDQPQHF. The CDR3 DNA follows: TGTGCCTGGAGTGTACTCCCCGATCAGCCCCAGCATTTT.